This T cell receptor beta chain was found in a study of blood T cell repertoires in COVID-19. Original data processing: Amplified reference gene primers provided the basis for estimating nucleated cell counts. Profiled with immunoSEQ multiplex PCR; TCRdb holds only in-frame clones, not every one. That table furnishes V, J and clone size, whereas the DNA furnished D and trimming. The repertoire includes about 54,000 clones, around 90% of them detected once, and about 7% sits in the top ten. Trimming took off 4 bases at V and 4 bases at J, with 14 bases between the two ends. The CDR3 is made up of 15 amino acids. Germline V CDR1 and CDR2: WSHSY, SAAADI.

The chain carries TRBV10-2 and TRBJ1-5; no firm D call. The sample consisted of peripheral blood. This TCR was sampled from a woman aged 60-75 years with active or convalescent COVID-19. In DNA, the CDR3 is TGCGCCAGCAGTGCAGTGGCGGGTCCGAATCAGCCCCAGCATTTT. Its translation: CASSAVAGPNQPQHF.